These T cell receptor beta chains were read from a single sample in a study of PD-1 blockade in classical Hodgkin lymphoma. Repertoires were generated with immunoSEQ multiplex PCR, while TCRdb's copy carries only in-frame clones and drops some. Among almost 20,000 clones listed, around 80% were seen once. The source was peripheral blood mononuclear cells (PBMCs), collected before the fourth cycle of nivolumab. The receptors come from a human donor with classical Hodgkin lymphoma. Each CDR3 is given with its conserved first and last residue. Each record gives: CDR3 DNA, CDR3 protein, V gene, J gene, clone size, D gene, CDR3 length. D genes are given only for firm matches. A clone size is listed for some rows: how often the clone was seen (once, few, many), or a class if it is expanded.

TGTGCCTGGAAGGTTCAGGGGCCAGAAACTAACTATGGCTACACCTTC,CAWKVQGPETNYGYTF,TRBV30,TRBJ1-2,.,.,16
TGTGCCAGCACCCTTAGGGGCGGAAACTATGGCTACACCTTC,CASTLRGGNYGYTF,TRBV6-1,TRBJ1-2,.,.,14
TGTGCCAGCAGCTCGGGACCCCGCCAAGAGACCCAGTACTTC,CASSSGPRQETQYF,TRBV7-2,TRBJ2-5,.,.,14
TGTGCCAGCAGCGTACAGGGTAGGTCTGGGGCCAACGTCCTGACTTTC,CASSVQGRSGANVLTF,TRBV11-2,TRBJ2-6,.,.,16
TGTGCCAGCGGGGGACAGTTCAACGAGCAGTACTTC,CASGGQFNEQYF,TRBV7-9,TRBJ2-7,.,TRBD1,12
TGTGCCATCAGTGAGGGAGCCTACAATGAGCAGTTCTTC,CAISEGAYNEQFF,TRBV10-3,TRBJ2-1,.,.,13
TGTGCCAGCAGCCCAAGGAGCGGCTATGGCTACACCTTC,CASSPRSGYGYTF,TRBV7-6,TRBJ1-2,few,.,13
TGTGCCAGCAGTTTGTCTCAGGGGGTTGGCTACACCTTC,CASSLSQGVGYTF,TRBV27,TRBJ1-2,.,TRBD1,13
TGTGCCTGGAGTACAGGGACTAGCGGCTACGAGCAGTACTTC,CAWSTGTSGYEQYF,TRBV30,TRBJ2-7,once,TRBD2,14
TGTGCCAGCAAGGGAGTGCTTGAAGCTTTCTTT,CASKGVLEAFF,TRBV27,TRBJ1-1,.,.,11
TGTGCCAGCAGCGGGATGTGGGGGACTAACTATGGCTACACCTTC,CASSGMWGTNYGYTF,TRBV7-2,TRBJ1-2,.,.,15
TGTGCCAGCAGGCCGGGACGCTCCTACGAGCAGTACTTC,CASRPGRSYEQYF,TRBV27,TRBJ2-7,few,.,13
TGTGCCAGCAGCCTCGGGACACCTGAAGCTTTCTTT,CASSLGTPEAFF,TRBV6-1,TRBJ1-1,few,.,12
TGTGCCAGCAGGGACACCGGGGAGCTGTTTTTT,CASRDTGELFF,TRBV2,TRBJ2-2,few,.,11
TGTGCCAGTAGTTCCTCGGGCCTACGGGAGACCCAGTACTTC,CASSSSGLRETQYF,TRBV19,TRBJ2-5,.,.,14
TGTGCCAGCAGTCAACAGGGGGCTGGGGCCAACGTCCTGACTTTC,CASSQQGAGANVLTF,TRBV7-2,TRBJ2-6,.,TRBD1,15
TGCGCCAGCAGCTTGGTAGGGGGTGGACCCTACGAGCAGTACTTC,CASSLVGGGPYEQYF,TRBV5-1,TRBJ2-7,few,.,15